The 19 T cell receptor beta chains below come from one sample, sequenced in a study of cytomegalovirus exposure and HLA in healthy donors. PCR involved 60 Vbeta and 13 Jbeta primers. The table came from immunoSEQ multiplex PCR; TCRdb's copy has only in-frame clones and leaves some out. The sample has roughly 150,000 clones, roughly four fifths seen once. Sequencing input: PBMCs. Receptors were obtained from a man aged 50 to 60 in good health and CMV-seropositive.

This clone has a handful of counts. The V call is TRBV30, the J call TRBJ2-7; 7 bases line up with TRBD1. The CDR3 contains 13 residues. CDR1 and CDR2 (germline): GTSNPN, SVGIG (reference sequence). Losses at the gene ends were 1 base for V and 2 bases for J; bases not matched to a gene: 2. The CDR3: CAWSGDRAYEQYF. The CDR3, as DNA: TGTGCCTGGAGTGGAGACAGGGCCTACGAGCAGTACTTC.

The rearrangement uses TRBV7-2 and TRBJ1-6; tentative D call: TRBD1 (5 bases). V was clipped by 5 bases and J by 6 bases, with 14 bases between them. The CDR3 is made up of 15 amino acids. Germline CDR1 reads SGHTA; CDR2 reads FQGNSA. The CDR3 region is CASSPDRITNSPLHF. Here the CDR3 DNA reads TGTGCCAGCAGCCCAGACAGAATCACTAATTCACCCCTCCACTTT.

The chain recombines TRBV5-1 with TRBJ2-2; TRBD2 agrees at 12 bases. Trimming at V came to 0 bases and at J to 4 bases, leaving 7 bases not matched to a gene. The CDR3 is 18 amino acids. Germline lookup yields CDR1 SGHRS and CDR2 YFSETQ. CDR3 amino acids: CASSLGLAGAPGTGELFF. CDR3 nucleotide sequence: TGCGCCAGCAGCTTGGGACTAGCGGGAGCCCCCGGCACCGGGGAGCTGTTTTTT.

This clone was seen only a few times. The rearrangement links TRBV5-1 to TRBJ1-6, with 10 bases aligning to TRBD1. V was pared by 4 bases and J by 8 bases, with 6 bases of the junction left unmatched. CDR3 length: 15 residues. CDR1 is SGHRS and CDR2 is YFSETQ in the germline V gene. The CDR3 region has the DNA TGCGCCAGCAGCGTGGCCGGGACAGGGGATTCACCCCTCCACTTT. Its protein product is CASSVAGTGDSPLHF.

This clone has just one count. The V call is TRBV28, the J call TRBJ2-3, with TRBD2 matching 15 bases. The CDR3 sequence is 18 residues long. Germline CDR1 and CDR2: MDHEN and SYDVKM. V lost 6 bases to trimming and J lost 3 bases; unmatched junction nucleotides: 10. CDR3 nucleotide sequence: TGTGCCAGCAGACAGGGACTAGCGGGGGGAAGGGGTACAGATACGCAGTATTTT. Translation: CASRQGLAGGRGTDTQYF.

The genes are TRBV27 and TRBJ2-3, with 10 positions matching TRBD2. The V gene end was trimmed by 3 bases and the J gene end by 1 base; junction bases not matched to a gene: 10. CDR1 and CDR2 from the germline V gene are MNHEY and SMNVEV (reference sequence). This CDR3 is 18 amino acids long. CDR3 DNA sequence: TGTGCCAGCAGTTTTAGAGGACTAGCGGAGAGTGGCACAGATACGCAGTATTTT. It is translated as CASSFRGLAESGTDTQYF.

The chain carries TRBV27 and TRBJ1-2; D might be TRBD1 (5 bases). V lost 5 bases and J lost 4, with 17 bases in between. The CDR3 is made up of 15 amino acids. Germline CDR1 MNHEY, CDR2 SMNVEV (reference sequence). The CDR3 spells CASSALREETYGYTF. The CDR3 nucleotides read TGTGCCAGCAGTGCCCTCAGGGAAGAGACCTATGGCTACACCTTC.

This chain joins TRBV2 and TRBJ2-7; the D gene is possibly TRBD1 (5 bases). V gave up 6 bases and J gave up 7 bases, with 16 bases separating them. CDR1 and CDR2 (germline): SNHLY, FYNNEI. The CDR3 runs to 13 residues. CDR3 sequence reads: CASSALAGQEQYF. The CDR3 nucleotides are TGTGCCAGCAGCGCGTTGGCAGGGCAAGAGCAGTACTTC.

V gene TRBV6-1 combines with J gene TRBJ1-4; D gene unclear. The CDR3 length is 14 residues. The V gene lost 4 bases and the J gene lost 5 bases, with 11 bases spanning the gap. Germline-derived CDR1 and CDR2 are MNHNS and SASEGT. The DNA for the CDR3 is TGTGCCAGCAGTGTTTTTGGAGGGAATGAAAAACTGTTTTTT. Its protein is CASSVFGGNEKLFF.

CDR3 nucleotides: TGTGCCAGCAGGCCCCGGGAGAGAGGGAGTGGCAACACCGGGGAGCTGTTTTTT. This sequence encodes CASRPRERGSGNTGELFF. The chain carries TRBV28 and TRBJ2-2; weak D call: TRBD2 (6 bases). Looked up from germline, CDR1 is MDHEN and CDR2 is SYDVKM. The CDR3 spans 18 residues. The germline V and J ends were trimmed by 6 bases and 2 bases, with 22 bases remaining between them.

With regard to this clone: A junction end diverges from the germline sequence, so it may reflect a read error. V and J are TRBV11-2 and TRBJ2-5; a possible D gene is TRBD2 (5 bases). Germline V gene data show CDR1 as SGHAT and CDR2 as FQNNGV. CDR3 length equals 12 residues. The CDR3 DNA is TGTGCCAGCAGCTTGGGATACAAGAGGGTTCACTTC. Translation gives CASSLGYKRVHF.

The chain links TRBV28 to TRBJ2-3; D call uncertain. V was cut by 5 bases and J by 2 bases, with 11 bases left in between. Germline loops: CDR1 MDHEN, CDR2 SYDVKM. The CDR3 runs 14 residues. CDR3 amino acids: CASSTTPATDTQYF. The CDR3, as DNA: TGTGCCAGCAGTACGACTCCAGCCACAGATACGCAGTATTTT.

The rearrangement links TRBV6-5 to TRBJ1-3; D uncertain. CDR1 and CDR2 (germline): MNHEY, SVGAGI. This CDR3 is built from 15 residues. Trimming left V 5 bases short and J 0 bases short, with 11 bases between. CDR3 sequence (DNA): TGTGCCAGCAGTCTGGGCCACCGCTCTGGAAACACCATATATTTT. Encoded protein: CASSLGHRSGNTIYF.

The J gene is TRBJ2-1, the V gene TRBV27; TRBD1 aligns across 8 bases. Germline lookup yields CDR1 MNHEY and CDR2 SMNVEV (reference sequence). The length of the CDR3 is 15 residues. The V segment lost 5 bases and the J segment 3 bases; nucleotides outside the gene matches: 6. In nucleotides, the CDR3 is TGTGCCAGCAGTAAGAGGACAGGGAGCTACAATGAGCAGTTCTTC. It is translated as CASSKRTGSYNEQFF.

J is TRBJ1-2 and V is TRBV28; D is possibly TRBD1 (5 bases). The CDR3 has 14 amino acids. The V and J ends lost 2 bases and 6 bases respectively, with 13 bases between them. The V gene's germline CDR1 is MDHEN and CDR2 SYDVKM. CDR3 loop: CASSLPGLRDGYTF. In DNA form, the CDR3 reads TGTGCCAGCAGTTTACCGGGACTCAGAGATGGCTACACCTTC.

The chain has TRBV4-2 and TRBJ1-1; maybe TRBD1 (6 bases). This CDR3 comprises 19 residues. The germline CDR1 and CDR2 sequences are LGHNA and YNFKEQ. Between the trimmed V and J ends, which lost 0 bases and 3 bases, there was a span of 23 bases. CDR3 nucleotides: TGTGCCAGCAGCCAAGATAGGGTTTTTGGGGGGGCGGGGGACACTGAAGCTTTCTTT. Protein sequence: CASSQDRVFGGAGDTEAFF.

This clone was counted once. The chain recombines TRBV28 with TRBJ2-5, with D maybe TRBD2 (7 bases). The germline V gene encodes CDR1 MDHEN and CDR2 SYDVKM. V was pared by 6 bases and J by 0 bases, with 14 bases between. The CDR3 is 15 amino acids. The CDR3 loop reads CASRGGQEDQETQYF. CDR3 DNA sequence: TGTGCCAGCAGGGGGGGGCAGGAGGACCAAGAGACCCAGTACTTC. Combining the CDR3 with reference TRBV28 and TRBJ2-5 gives the whole variable domain DVKVTQSSRYLVKRTGEKVFLECVQDMDHENMFWYRQDPGLGLRLIYFSYDVKMKEKGDIPEGYSVSREKKERFSLILESASTNQTSMYLCASRGGQEDQETQYFGPGTRLLVL.

The chain couples TRBV28 to TRBJ2-7; tentative D call: TRBD2 (6 bases). Looked up from germline, CDR1 is MDHEN and CDR2 is SYDVKM. The V and J ends lost 5 bases and 3 bases respectively, with 11 bases between them. This CDR3 has 13 amino acids. CDR3 sequence reads: CASSPGLDYEQYF. CDR3 sequence (DNA): TGTGCCAGCAGTCCGGGACTCGACTACGAGCAGTACTTC.

The gene calls are TRBV21-1 and TRBJ1-2; TRBD1 is the table's D call and was not checked against the DNA. TRBV21-1 is assigned pseudogene status. The CDR3 extends over 17 amino acids. CDR3 sequence reads: CASSNPYSGTANYGYTF. DNA of the CDR3: TGTGCCAGCAGCAACCCCTACTCTGGGACAGCAAACTATGGCTACACCTTC.